The rows below give T cell receptor beta chains drawn from one sample of a study of cytomegalovirus exposure and HLA in healthy donors. Only in-frame clones appear in the TCRdb table, and some are missing; sequencing was by immunoSEQ multiplex PCR. The table records under 150,000 clones, 65% to 85% of them present only once. The sample was PBMCs. All receptors come from a man aged 50-59 years in good health and CMV-seronegative. Both conserved end residues are part of each CDR3. Each record gives: V gene, D gene, clone size, J gene, CDR3 protein, CDR3 DNA. D genes are given only for firm matches. A row's size may be missing; if present it is once, few, many or a size class.

TRBV7-2	TRBD1	-	TRBJ2-7	CASSLGQGSSYEQYF	TGTGCCAGCAGCTTAGGACAGGGGTCCTCCTACGAGCAGTACTTC
TRBV11-3	-	few	TRBJ1-5	CASSSVIGPYQPQHF	TGTGCCAGCAGCTCGGTTATTGGGCCCTATCAGCCCCAGCATTTT
TRBV7-6	TRBD2	-	TRBJ2-5	CASSTRLAGVKETQYF	TGTGCCAGCAGCACACGACTAGCGGGAGTGAAAGAGACCCAGTACTTC
TRBV9	-	-	TRBJ2-5	CASSADNQETQYF	TGTGCCAGCAGCGCTGACAACCAAGAGACCCAGTACTTC
TRBV18	-	-	TRBJ2-1	CASSPLGQGEQFF	TGTGCCAGCTCACCACTAGGCCAGGGGGAGCAGTTCTTC
TRBV7-2	-	-	TRBJ2-5	CASSLSKETQYF	TGTGCCAGCAGCTTGTCCAAAGAGACCCAGTACTTC
TRBV7-9	-	-	TRBJ2-5	CASSPRLSEKETQYF	TGTGCCAGCAGCCCACGACTGAGCGAAAAAGAGACCCAGTACTTC
TRBV4-1	-	few	TRBJ1-1	CASSQDLGRQAFF	TGCGCCAGCAGCCAAGATCTAGGCAGACAAGCTTTCTTT
TRBV7-9	-	once	TRBJ2-3	CASSTQGYADTQYF	TGTGCCAGCAGTACTCAGGGTTATGCAGATACGCAGTATTTT
TRBV14	TRBD2	once	TRBJ2-1	CASSPTSGIRNEQFF	TGTGCCAGCAGCCCAACTAGCGGGATAAGGAATGAGCAGTTCTTC
TRBV7-2	TRBD2	-	TRBJ2-4	CASSRRVSGRRHIQYF	TGTGCCAGCAGCCGTAGGGTAAGCGGGAGAAGGCACATTCAGTACTTC
TRBV28	-	-	TRBJ1-1	CASSLGQGGTEAFF	TGTGCCAGCAGTTTAGGGCAGGGAGGCACTGAAGCTTTCTTT
TRBV6-6	-	-	TRBJ2-4	CASSYEPGAKNIQYF	TGTGCCAGCAGTTATGAGCCAGGAGCCAAAAACATTCAGTACTTC
TRBV28	TRBD1	-	TRBJ1-4	CASSLRTGYNEKLFF	TGTGCCAGCAGTTTACGGACAGGGTACAATGAAAAACTGTTTTTT
TRBV28	-	-	TRBJ2-1	CASSLITRGLYEQFF	TGTGCCAGCAGTTTAATAACGAGGGGGTTGTATGAGCAGTTCTTC
TRBV15	-	few	TRBJ2-7	CATSRGRERPHEQYF	TGTGCCACCAGCAGAGGCCGGGAAAGACCCCACGAGCAGTACTTC
TRBV28	-	-	TRBJ1-1	CASSPTHNTEAFF	TGTGCCAGCAGTCCAACACACAACACTGAAGCTTTCTTT
TRBV6-5	TRBD2	-	TRBJ2-7	CASSASAGEQYF	TGTGCCAGCAGTGCCTCAGCGGGAGAGCAGTACTTC
TRBV7-8	TRBD2	once	TRBJ2-2	CASSFKMGREGRTGELFF	TGTGCCAGCAGCTTCAAGATGGGGCGGGAGGGCCGCACCGGGGAGCTGTTTTTT
TRBV4-3	TRBD2	-	TRBJ2-1	CASSQGTSGNYNEQFF	TGCGCCAGCAGCCAAGGGACTAGCGGGAATTACAATGAGCAGTTCTTC
TRBV19	TRBD1	-	TRBJ1-2	CASSRTGTGTSGYTF	TGTGCCAGTAGTAGGACCGGGACAGGGACGAGTGGCTACACCTTC
TRBV5-1	TRBD2	-	TRBJ2-3	CASSFGTSEHTQYF	TGCGCCAGCAGCTTCGGGACTAGCGAACATACGCAGTATTTT
TRBV4-1	TRBD2	once	TRBJ2-2	CASSQGGAGERTGELFF	TGCGCCAGCAGCCAAGGGGGAGCGGGAGAAAGGACCGGGGAGCTGTTTTTT
TRBV28	-	few	TRBJ2-1	CASSPAGEQFF	TGTGCCAGCAGTCCCGCCGGGGAGCAGTTCTTC
TRBV4-3	-	-	TRBJ1-2	CASSLNLDGTGGGYTF	TGCGCCAGCAGCCTTAACCTTGACGGGACTGGAGGTGGCTACACCTTC
TRBV18	-	-	TRBJ2-1	CASSPGIGQPYNEQFF	TGTGCCAGCTCACCAGGGATTGGACAGCCCTACAATGAGCAGTTCTTC
TRBV7-2	-	-	TRBJ1-1	CASSLRQGSNTEAFF	TGTGCCAGCAGCTTACGTCAGGGTTCGAACACTGAAGCTTTCTTT
TRBV6-5	-	-	TRBJ1-1	CASSQKGTPNTEAFF	TGTGCCAGCAGCCAAAAAGGGACACCGAACACTGAAGCTTTCTTT
TRBV5-1	-	-	TRBJ2-6	CASSLASLGAPGANVLTF	TGCGCCAGCAGCTTGGCCTCGTTGGGGGCGCCTGGGGCCAACGTCCTGACTTTC
TRBV28	TRBD2	-	TRBJ2-7	CASSLVVAGSLPYEQYF	TGTGCCAGCAGTTTGGTGGTAGCGGGATCTCTCCCCTACGAGCAGTACTTC
TRBV19	-	-	TRBJ1-2	CASSQGSLGYGYTF	TGTGCCAGTAGTCAAGGGAGTTTGGGCTATGGCTACACCTTC
TRBV7-9	TRBD1	-	TRBJ2-1	CASSADRGYNEQFF	TGTGCCAGCAGCGCCGACAGGGGCTACAATGAGCAGTTCTTC
TRBV23-1	TRBD1	few	TRBJ1-2	CASRADRGSDGYTF	TGCGCCAGCAGGGCGGACAGGGGGAGTGATGGCTACACCTTC
TRBV6-1	-	-	TRBJ1-3	CATRQDVTNTIYF	TGTGCCACCCGACAGGATGTTACAAACACCATATATTTT
TRBV7-2	TRBD1	-	TRBJ1-2	CASRHADRISGYTF	TGTGCCAGCAGACATGCGGACAGGATATCTGGCTACACCTTC
TRBV9	-	-	TRBJ2-7	CASSVDRLGGEQYF	TGTGCCAGCAGCGTAGACCGGCTGGGAGGCGAGCAGTACTTC
TRBV28	TRBD1	-	TRBJ1-2	CASRNTGGGYTF	TGTGCCAGCAGGAATACAGGGGGCGGCTACACCTTC
TRBV27	-	-	TRBJ2-3	CASRPTGGSGTDTQYF	TGTGCCAGCAGACCGACCGGGGGTAGCGGCACAGATACGCAGTATTTT
TRBV19	TRBD1	-	TRBJ2-7	CASSDSGTGTYEQYF	TGTGCCAGTAGCGACTCCGGGACAGGGACCTACGAGCAGTACTTC
TRBV28	TRBD1	few	TRBJ1-5	CASRTGYQPQHF	TGTGCCAGCAGGACAGGGTATCAGCCCCAGCATTTT
TRBV6-1	TRBD1	few	TRBJ2-7	CASTGGVDYEQYF	TGTGCCAGCACAGGGGGCGTAGACTACGAGCAGTACTTC